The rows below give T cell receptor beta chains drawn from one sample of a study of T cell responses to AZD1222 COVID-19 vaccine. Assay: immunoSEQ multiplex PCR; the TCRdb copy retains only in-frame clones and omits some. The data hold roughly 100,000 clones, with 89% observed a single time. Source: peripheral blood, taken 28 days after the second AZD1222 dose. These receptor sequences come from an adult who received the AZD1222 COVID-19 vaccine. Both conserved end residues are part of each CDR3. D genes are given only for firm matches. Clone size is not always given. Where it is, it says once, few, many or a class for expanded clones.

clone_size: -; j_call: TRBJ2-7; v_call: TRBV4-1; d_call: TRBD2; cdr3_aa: CASSQGHPLRTSGRNYEQYF; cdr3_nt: TGCGCCAGCAGCCAAGGACACCCACTCCGGACTAGCGGGAGGAACTACGAGCAGTACTTC
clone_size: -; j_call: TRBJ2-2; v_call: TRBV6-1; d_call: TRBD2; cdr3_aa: CASSEAFSGRAVGELFF; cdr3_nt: TGTGCCAGCAGTGAAGCGTTCAGCGGGAGGGCCGTCGGGGAGCTGTTTTTT
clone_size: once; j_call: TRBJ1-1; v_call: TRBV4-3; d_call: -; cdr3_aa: CASSQEEGAETEAFF; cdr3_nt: TGCGCCAGCAGCCAAGAGGAGGGCGCGGAGACTGAAGCTTTCTTT
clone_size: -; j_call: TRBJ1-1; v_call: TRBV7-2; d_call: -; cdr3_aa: CASSPHQQTEAFF; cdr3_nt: TGTGCCAGCAGCCCCCACCAGCAAACTGAAGCTTTCTTT
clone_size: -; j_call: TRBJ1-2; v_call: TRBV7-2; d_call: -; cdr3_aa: CASSVLRDYGYTF; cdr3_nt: TGTGCCAGCAGCGTACTCCGGGACTATGGCTACACCTTC
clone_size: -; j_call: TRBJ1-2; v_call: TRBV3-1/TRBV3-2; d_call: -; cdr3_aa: CASSQDGGNYGYTF; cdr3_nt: TGTGCCAGCAGCCAAGATGGGGGTAACTATGGCTACACCTTC
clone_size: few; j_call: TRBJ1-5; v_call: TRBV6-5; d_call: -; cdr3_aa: CASSYSVEQPQHF; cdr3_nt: TGTGCCAGCAGTTACTCCGTCGAGCAGCCCCAGCATTTT
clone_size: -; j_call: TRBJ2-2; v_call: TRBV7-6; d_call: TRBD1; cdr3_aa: CASSSPGQGAGELFF; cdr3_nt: TGTGCCAGCAGCTCCCCGGGACAGGGTGCCGGGGAGCTGTTTTTT
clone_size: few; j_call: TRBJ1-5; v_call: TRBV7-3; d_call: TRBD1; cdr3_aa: CASSPDRGGQPQHF; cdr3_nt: TGTGCCAGCAGCCCAGACAGGGGCGGTCAGCCCCAGCATTTT
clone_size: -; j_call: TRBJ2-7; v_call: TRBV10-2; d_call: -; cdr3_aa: CASSEWGSREQYF; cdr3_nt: TGCGCCAGCAGTGAGTGGGGGTCTAGGGAGCAGTACTTC
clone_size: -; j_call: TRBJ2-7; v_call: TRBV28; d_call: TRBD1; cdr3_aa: CASSSLTGDHSYEQYF; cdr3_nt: TGTGCCAGCAGTTCCTTGACAGGGGATCACTCCTACGAGCAGTACTTC
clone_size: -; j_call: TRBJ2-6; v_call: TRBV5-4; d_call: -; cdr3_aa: CASSPPEGGRGFGANVLTF; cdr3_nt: TGTGCCAGCAGCCCGCCAGAGGGGGGGCGAGGGTTCGGGGCCAACGTCCTGACTTTC
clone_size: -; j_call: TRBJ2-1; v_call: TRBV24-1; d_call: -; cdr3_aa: CATSDLGGSVDEQFF; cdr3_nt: TGTGCCACCAGTGATTTGGGGGGGTCGGTTGATGAGCAGTTCTTC
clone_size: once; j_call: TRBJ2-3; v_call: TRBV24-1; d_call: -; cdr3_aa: CATWDRVTDTQYF; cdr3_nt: TGTGCCACCTGGGACCGTGTGACAGATACGCAGTATTTT
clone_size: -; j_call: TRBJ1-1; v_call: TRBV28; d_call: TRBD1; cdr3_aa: CASSYVGTGARNTEAFF; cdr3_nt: TGTGCCAGCAGTTACGTAGGGACAGGGGCCCGGAACACTGAAGCTTTCTTT
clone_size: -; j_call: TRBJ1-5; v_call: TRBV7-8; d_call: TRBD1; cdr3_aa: CASSPDGGQYQPQHF; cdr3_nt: TGTGCCAGCAGCCCGGACGGGGGACAGTATCAGCCCCAGCATTTT
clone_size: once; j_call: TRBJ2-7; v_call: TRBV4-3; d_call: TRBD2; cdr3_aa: CASSQGLAGMPLEQYF; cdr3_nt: TGCGCCAGCAGCCAAGGACTAGCGGGTATGCCCTTGGAGCAGTACTTC
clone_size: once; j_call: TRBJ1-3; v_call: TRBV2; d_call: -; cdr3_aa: CASSEQGSPSGNTIYF; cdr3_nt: TGTGCCAGCAGTGAACAAGGGTCTCCCTCTGGAAACACCATATATTTT
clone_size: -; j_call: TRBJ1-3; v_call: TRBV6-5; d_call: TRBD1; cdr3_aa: CASSPTGVIKNTIYF; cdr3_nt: TGTGCCAGCAGCCCAACAGGGGTGATTAAAAACACCATATATTTT
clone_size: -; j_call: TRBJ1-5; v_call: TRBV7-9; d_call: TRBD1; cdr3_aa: CASSVDRVQPQHF; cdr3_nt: TGTGCCAGCAGCGTAGACAGGGTTCAGCCCCAGCATTTT
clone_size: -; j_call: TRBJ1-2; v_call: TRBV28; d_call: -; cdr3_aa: CACSTTGPGYTF; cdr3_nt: TGTGCCTGCTCTACCACAGGGCCTGGCTACACCTTC
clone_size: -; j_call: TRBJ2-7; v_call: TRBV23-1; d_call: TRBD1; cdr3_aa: CASSQSYRTGVRHEQYF; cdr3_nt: TGCGCCAGCAGTCAATCGTATCGGACAGGGGTTCGCCACGAGCAGTACTTC
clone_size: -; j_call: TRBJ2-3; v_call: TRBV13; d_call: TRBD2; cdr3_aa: CASSLASGSRDTQYF; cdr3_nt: TGTGCCAGCAGCTTAGCTAGCGGGAGCAGAGATACGCAGTATTTT
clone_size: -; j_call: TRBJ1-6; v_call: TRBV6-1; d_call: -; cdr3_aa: CASSDRDNSPLHF; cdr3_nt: TGTGCCAGCAGTGACAGGGATAATTCACCCCTCCACTTT
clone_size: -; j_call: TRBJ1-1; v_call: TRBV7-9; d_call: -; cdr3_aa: CASSFFKGRAEAFF; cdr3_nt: TGTGCCAGCAGCTTCTTTAAGGGTAGGGCTGAAGCTTTCTTT
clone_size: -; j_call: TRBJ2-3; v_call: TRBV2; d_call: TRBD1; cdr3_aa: CASSPGTGKTDTQYF; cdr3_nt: TGTGCCAGCAGCCCCGGGACAGGGAAAACAGATACGCAGTATTTT
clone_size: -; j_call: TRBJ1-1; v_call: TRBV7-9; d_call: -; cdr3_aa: CASALGNTEAFF; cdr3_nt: TGTGCCAGCGCCCTCGGGAACACTGAAGCTTTCTTT
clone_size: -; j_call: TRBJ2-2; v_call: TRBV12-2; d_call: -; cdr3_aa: CASRLRPPARTGELFF; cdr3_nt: TGTGCAAGTCGCTTGCGACCACCCGCTCGTACCGGGGAGCTGTTTTTT
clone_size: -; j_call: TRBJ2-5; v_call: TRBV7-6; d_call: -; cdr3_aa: CASSLEASGETQYF; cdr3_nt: TGTGCCAGCAGCTTAGAGGCTAGTGGAGAGACCCAGTACTTC
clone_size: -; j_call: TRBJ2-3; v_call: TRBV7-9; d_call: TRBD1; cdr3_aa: CASSSLDRASYTDTQYF; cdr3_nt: TGTGCCAGCAGCTCCCTTGACAGGGCATCGTACACAGATACGCAGTATTTT
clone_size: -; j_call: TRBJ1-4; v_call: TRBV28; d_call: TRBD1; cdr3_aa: CASRGGDRGSEKLFF; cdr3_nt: TGTGCCAGCAGGGGGGGGGACAGAGGTTCTGAAAAACTGTTTTTT
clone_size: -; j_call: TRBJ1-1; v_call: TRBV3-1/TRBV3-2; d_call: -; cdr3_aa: CASSRNTEAFF; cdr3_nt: TGTGCCAGCAGCCGGAACACTGAAGCTTTCTTT
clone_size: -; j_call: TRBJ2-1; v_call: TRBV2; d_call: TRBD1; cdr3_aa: CASSADRGHNEQFF; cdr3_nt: TGTGCCAGCAGTGCGGACAGGGGCCACAATGAGCAGTTCTTC
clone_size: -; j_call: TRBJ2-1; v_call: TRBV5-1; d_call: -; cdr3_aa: CASSTTGQWNEQFF; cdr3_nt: TGCGCCAGCAGCACTACTGGACAGTGGAATGAGCAGTTCTTC
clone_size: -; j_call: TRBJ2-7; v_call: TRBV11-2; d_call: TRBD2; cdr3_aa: CASSLGLAGVYEQYF; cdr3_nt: TGTGCCAGCAGCTTAGGGCTAGCGGGAGTTTACGAGCAGTACTTC
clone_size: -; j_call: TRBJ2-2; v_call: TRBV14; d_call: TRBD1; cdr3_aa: CASSPLKQGTNTGELFF; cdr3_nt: TGTGCCAGCAGCCCCCTAAAACAGGGGACCAACACCGGGGAGCTGTTTTTT
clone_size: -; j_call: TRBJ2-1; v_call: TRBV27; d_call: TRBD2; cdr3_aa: CASSLSGGLAGGIFF; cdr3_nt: TGTGCCAGCAGTTTATCCGGGGGACTAGCGGGTGGGATCTTCTTC
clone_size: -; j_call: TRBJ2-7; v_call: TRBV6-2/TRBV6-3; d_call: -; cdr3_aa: CASSQAGYEQYF; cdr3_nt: TGTGCCAGCAGCCAGGCGGGTTACGAGCAGTACTTC
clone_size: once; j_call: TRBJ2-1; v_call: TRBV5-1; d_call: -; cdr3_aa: CASSLPGPNSYNEQFF; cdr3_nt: TGCGCCAGCAGCTTGCCGGGTCCGAACTCCTACAATGAGCAGTTCTTC
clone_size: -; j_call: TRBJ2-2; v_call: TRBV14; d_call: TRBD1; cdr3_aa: CASSQPGQPPTGELFF; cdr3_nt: TGTGCCAGCAGCCAACCGGGACAGCCGCCCACCGGGGAGCTGTTTTTT
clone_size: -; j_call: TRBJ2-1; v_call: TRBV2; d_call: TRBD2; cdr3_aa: CASSGTSGRDEQFF; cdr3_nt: TGTGCCAGCAGTGGGACTAGCGGGCGCGATGAGCAGTTCTTC
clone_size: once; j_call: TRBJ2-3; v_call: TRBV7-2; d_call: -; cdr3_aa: CASGLWDTQYF; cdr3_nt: TGTGCCAGCGGGCTTTGGGATACGCAGTATTTT